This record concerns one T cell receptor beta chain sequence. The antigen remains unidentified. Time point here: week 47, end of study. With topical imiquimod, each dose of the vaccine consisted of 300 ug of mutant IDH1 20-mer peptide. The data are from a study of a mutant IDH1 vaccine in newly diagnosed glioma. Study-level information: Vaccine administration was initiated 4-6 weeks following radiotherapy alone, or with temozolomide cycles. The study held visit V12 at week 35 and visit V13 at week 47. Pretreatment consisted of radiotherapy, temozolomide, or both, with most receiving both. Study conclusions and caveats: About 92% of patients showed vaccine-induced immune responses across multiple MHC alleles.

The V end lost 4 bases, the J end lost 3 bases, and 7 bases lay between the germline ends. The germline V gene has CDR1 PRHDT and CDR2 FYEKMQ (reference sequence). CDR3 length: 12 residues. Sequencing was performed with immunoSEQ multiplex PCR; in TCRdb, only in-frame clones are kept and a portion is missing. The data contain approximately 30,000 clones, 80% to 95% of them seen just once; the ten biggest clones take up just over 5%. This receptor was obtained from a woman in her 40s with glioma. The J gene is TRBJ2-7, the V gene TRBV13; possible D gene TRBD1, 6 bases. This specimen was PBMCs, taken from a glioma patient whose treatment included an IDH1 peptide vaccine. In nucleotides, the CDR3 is TGTGCCAGCAGCTCCAGGGGCTACGAGCAGTACTTC. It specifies CASSSRGYEQYF.